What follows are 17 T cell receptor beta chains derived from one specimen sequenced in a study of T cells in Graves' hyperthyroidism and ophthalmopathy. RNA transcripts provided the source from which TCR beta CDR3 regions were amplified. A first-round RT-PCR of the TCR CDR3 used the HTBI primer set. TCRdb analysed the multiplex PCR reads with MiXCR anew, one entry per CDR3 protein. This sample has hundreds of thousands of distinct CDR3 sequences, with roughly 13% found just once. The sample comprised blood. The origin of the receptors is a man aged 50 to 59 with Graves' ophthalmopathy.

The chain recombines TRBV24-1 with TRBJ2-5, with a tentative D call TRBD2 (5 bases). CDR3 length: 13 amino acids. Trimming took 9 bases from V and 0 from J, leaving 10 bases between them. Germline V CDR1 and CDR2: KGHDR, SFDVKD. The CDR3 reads CATRLANQETQYF. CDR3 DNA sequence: TGTGCCACCCGATTAGCGAACCAAGAGACCCAGTACTTC.

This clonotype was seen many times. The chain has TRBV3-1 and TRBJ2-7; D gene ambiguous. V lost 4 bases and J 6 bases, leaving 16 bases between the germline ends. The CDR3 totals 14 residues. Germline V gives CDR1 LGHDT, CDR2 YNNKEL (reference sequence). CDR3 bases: TGTGCCAGCAGCCCCGGTGGCGTGAGAGGCGAGCAGTACTTC. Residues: CASSPGGVRGEQYF.

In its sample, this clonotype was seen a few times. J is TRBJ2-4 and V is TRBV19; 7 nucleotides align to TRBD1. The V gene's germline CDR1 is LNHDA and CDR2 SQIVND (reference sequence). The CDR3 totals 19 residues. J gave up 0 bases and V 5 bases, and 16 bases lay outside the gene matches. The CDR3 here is CASSQTRDRAFLAKNIQYF. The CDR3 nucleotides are TGTGCCAGTAGTCAGACCCGCGACAGGGCCTTTCTAGCCAAAAACATTCAGTACTTC.

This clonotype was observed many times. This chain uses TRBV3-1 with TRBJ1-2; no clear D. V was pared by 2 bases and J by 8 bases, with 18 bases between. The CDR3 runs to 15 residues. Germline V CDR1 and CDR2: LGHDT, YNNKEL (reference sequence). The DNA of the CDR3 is TGTGCCAGCAGCCAACGCCGAATGAGGCAGCAGGGCTACACCTTC. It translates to CASSQRRMRQQGYTF. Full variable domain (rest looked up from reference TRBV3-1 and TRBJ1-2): DTAVSQTPKYLVTQMGNDKSIKCEQNLGHDTMYWYKQDSKKFLKIMFSYNNKELIINETVPNRFSPKSPDKAHLNLHINSLELGDSAVYFCASSQRRMRQQGYTFGSGTRLTVV.

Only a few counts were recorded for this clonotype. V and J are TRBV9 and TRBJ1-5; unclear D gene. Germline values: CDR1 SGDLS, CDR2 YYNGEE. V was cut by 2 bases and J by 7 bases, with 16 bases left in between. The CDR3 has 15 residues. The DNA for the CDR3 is TGTGCCAGCAGCGTCGGTGGGGAAGGCAGCCAGCCCCAGCATTTT. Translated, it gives CASSVGGEGSQPQHF.

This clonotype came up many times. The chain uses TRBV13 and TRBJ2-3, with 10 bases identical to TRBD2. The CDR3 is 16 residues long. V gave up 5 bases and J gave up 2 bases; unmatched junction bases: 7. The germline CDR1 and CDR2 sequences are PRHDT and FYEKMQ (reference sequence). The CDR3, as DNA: TGTGCCAGCAGCCTCCGACTAGCGGGCGCCACAGATACGCAGTATTTT. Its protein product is CASSLRLAGATDTQYF.

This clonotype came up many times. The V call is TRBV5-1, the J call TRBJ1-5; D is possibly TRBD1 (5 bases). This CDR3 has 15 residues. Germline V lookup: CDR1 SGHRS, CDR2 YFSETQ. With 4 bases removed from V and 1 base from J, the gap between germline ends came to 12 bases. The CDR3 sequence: CASSPTGDSNQPQHF. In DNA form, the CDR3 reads TGCGCCAGCAGCCCAACAGGAGACAGCAATCAGCCCCAGCATTTT. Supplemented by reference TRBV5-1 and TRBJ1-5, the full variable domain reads KAGVTQTPRYLIKTRGQQVTLSCSPISGHRSVSWYQQTPGQGLQFLFEYFSETQRNKGNFPGRFSGRQFSNSRSEMNVSTLELGDSALYLCASSPTGDSNQPQHFGDGTRLSIL.

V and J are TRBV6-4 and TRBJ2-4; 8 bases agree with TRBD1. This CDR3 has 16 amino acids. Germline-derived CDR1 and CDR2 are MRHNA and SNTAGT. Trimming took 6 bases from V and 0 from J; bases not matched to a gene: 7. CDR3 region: CASRENRGSAKNIQYF. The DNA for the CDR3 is TGTGCCAGCAGAGAGAACAGGGGGTCAGCCAAAAACATTCAGTACTTC.

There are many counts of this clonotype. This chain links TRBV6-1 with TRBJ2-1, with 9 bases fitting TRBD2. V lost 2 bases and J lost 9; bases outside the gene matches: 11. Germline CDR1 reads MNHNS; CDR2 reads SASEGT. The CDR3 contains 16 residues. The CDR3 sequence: CASSEIPGLAFSEQFF. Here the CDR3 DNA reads TGTGCCAGCAGTGAAATTCCGGGACTAGCTTTTAGTGAGCAGTTCTTC.

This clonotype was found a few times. CDR3 in DNA: TGTGCCAGCAGCCGCGAATGGGACAGGGGGCTAACAACTAATGAAAAACTGTTTTTT. This codes for CASSREWDRGLTTNEKLFF. The chain recombines TRBV4-2 with TRBJ1-4; 12 bases are shared with TRBD1. CDR3 length: 19 residues. The J segment lost 0 bases and the V segment lost 4 bases, leaving 9 bases of the junction unmatched. Per the germline V gene, CDR1 is LGHNA and CDR2 is YNFKEQ.

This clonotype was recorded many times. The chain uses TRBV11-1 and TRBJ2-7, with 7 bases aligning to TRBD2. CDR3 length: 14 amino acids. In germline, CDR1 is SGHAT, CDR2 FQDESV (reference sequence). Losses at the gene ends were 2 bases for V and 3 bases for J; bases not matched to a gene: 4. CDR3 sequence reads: CASSLSGTNYEQYF. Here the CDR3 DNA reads TGTGCCAGCAGCTTATCGGGGACTAACTACGAGCAGTACTTC.

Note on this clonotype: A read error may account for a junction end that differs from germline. The CDR3 here is CASSIAGGPRNEQFF. CDR3 nucleotides: TGTGCCAGCAGCATAGCGGGAGGGCCGAGGAATGAGCAGTTCTTC. The J gene is TRBJ2-1, the V gene TRBV7-9; 11 bases align to TRBD2. Germline loops: CDR1 SEHNR, CDR2 FQNEAQ (reference sequence). This CDR3 is built from 15 residues.

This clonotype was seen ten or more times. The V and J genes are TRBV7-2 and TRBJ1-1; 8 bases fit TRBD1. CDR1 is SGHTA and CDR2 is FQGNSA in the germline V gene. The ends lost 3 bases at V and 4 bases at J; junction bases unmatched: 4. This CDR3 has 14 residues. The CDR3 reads CASSFTGGFTEAFF. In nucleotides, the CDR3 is TGTGCCAGCAGCTTCACAGGGGGGTTCACTGAAGCTTTCTTT.

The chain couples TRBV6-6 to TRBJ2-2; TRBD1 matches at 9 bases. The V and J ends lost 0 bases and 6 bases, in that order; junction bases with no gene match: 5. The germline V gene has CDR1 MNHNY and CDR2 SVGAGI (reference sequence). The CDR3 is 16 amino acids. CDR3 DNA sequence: TGTGCCAGCAGTTACTCAGGGACAGGGAGGGCCGGGGAGCTGTTTTTT. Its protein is CASSYSGTGRAGELFF.

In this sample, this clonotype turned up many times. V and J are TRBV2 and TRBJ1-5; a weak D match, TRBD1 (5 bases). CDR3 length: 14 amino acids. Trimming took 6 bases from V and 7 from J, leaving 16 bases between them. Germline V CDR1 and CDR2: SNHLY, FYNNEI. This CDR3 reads CASRGEIRGQPQHF. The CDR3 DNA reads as TGTGCCAGCAGGGGGGAAATAAGAGGCCAGCCCCAGCATTTT.

CDR3 residues: CASSLGGHGVYEQYF. In DNA form, the CDR3 reads TGTGCCAGCAGCTTAGGGGGGCACGGGGTATACGAGCAGTACTTC. The rearrangement links TRBV7-6 to TRBJ2-7, with a tentative D call TRBD1 (6 bases). The CDR3 loop spans 15 amino acids. With 1 base removed from V and 4 bases from J, the gap between germline ends came to 14 bases. Germline V lookup: CDR1 SGHVS, CDR2 FNYEAQ.

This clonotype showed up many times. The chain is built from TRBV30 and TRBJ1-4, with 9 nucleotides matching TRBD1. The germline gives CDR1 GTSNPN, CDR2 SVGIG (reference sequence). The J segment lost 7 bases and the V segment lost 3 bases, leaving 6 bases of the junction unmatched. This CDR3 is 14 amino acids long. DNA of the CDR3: TGTGCCTGGAGCACAGGGGGCGCCGGTGAAAAACTGTTTTTT. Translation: CAWSTGGAGEKLFF.